These 11 T cell receptor beta chains were all obtained from the same sample, sequenced in a study of tumor-infiltrating lymphocytes in localized non-small cell lung cancer. Libraries were prepared by immunoSEQ multiplex PCR; TCRdb keeps only in-frame clonotypes and omits some of them. This sample carries 6,500 to 7,500 clones, over 60% of them seen once, and the ten largest clones take around 4.9%. Sample: uninvolved lung tissue not adjacent to the tumor. These receptor sequences come from a human donor with non-small cell lung cancer.

This clone has a handful of counts. The V gene is TRBV15, the J gene TRBJ2-7; tentatively, D is TRBD2 (5 bases). Germline values: CDR1 LNHNV, CDR2 YYDKDF (reference sequence). V dropped 9 bases and J dropped 0 bases, with 12 bases sitting between them. There are 13 residues in the CDR3. The CDR3 reads CATRDAGSYEQYF. In nucleotides, the CDR3 is TGTGCCACTCGAGACGCGGGCTCCTACGAGCAGTACTTC.

V usage is TRBV30 and J usage is TRBJ2-1; maybe TRBD2 (8 bases). V was pared by 2 bases and J by 9 bases, with 20 bases between. This CDR3 spans 15 amino acids. Germline CDR1 and CDR2: GTSNPN and SVGIG (reference sequence). The CDR3 region is CAWSKKGAGGGEQFF. The CDR3 nucleotides are TGTGCCTGGAGTAAGAAGGGGGCCGGGGGGGGTGAGCAGTTCTTC.

V and J are TRBV27 and TRBJ1-2; 7 positions match TRBD1. CDR1 and CDR2 from the germline V gene are MNHEY and SMNVEV (reference sequence). The CDR3 runs to 13 residues. The V and J ends lost 7 bases and 4 bases, in that order; junction bases with no gene match: 6. In nucleotides, the CDR3 is TGTGCCAGCACTCGGGCAGGGGGCTATGGCTACACCTTC. Translating gives CASTRAGGYGYTF.

This sequence joins TRBV30 and TRBJ1-5, with D possibly being TRBD1 (6 bases). The germline V and J ends were trimmed by 3 bases and 2 bases, with 8 bases remaining between them. Germline V gene lookup returns CDR1 GTSNPN and CDR2 SVGIG (reference sequence). The CDR3 loop spans 13 amino acids. CDR3 nucleotides: TGTGCCTGGAGGGACAGTCGCAATCAGCCCCAGCATTTT. Residues: CAWRDSRNQPQHF.

The J gene is TRBJ2-5, the V gene TRBV11-1, with D possibly being TRBD1 (5 bases). Germline V gene data show CDR1 as SGHAT and CDR2 as FQDESV (reference sequence). CDR3 size: 14 residues. The V end lost 1 base, the J end lost 2 bases, and 8 bases lay between the germline ends. CDR3 sequence (DNA): TGTGCCAGCAGCTTAGAGGGGCTACAAGAGACCCAGTACTTC. As protein: CASSLEGLQETQYF.

This chain connects TRBV5-1 to TRBJ2-3, with 8 bases lining up with TRBD2. Germline-derived CDR1 and CDR2 are SGHRS and YFSETQ. Unmatched junction bases numbered 5, after V lost 0 bases and J lost 2 bases. This CDR3 contains 16 residues. The chain's CDR3 is CASSLAIAGLTDTQYF. The CDR3 DNA follows: TGCGCCAGCAGCTTGGCAATAGCGGGACTCACAGATACGCAGTATTTT. The complete variable domain, with remaining parts taken from reference TRBV5-1 and TRBJ2-3, reads KAGVTQTPRYLIKTRGQQVTLSCSPISGHRSVSWYQQTPGQGLQFLFEYFSETQRNKGNFPGRFSGRQFSNSRSEMNVSTLELGDSALYLCASSLAIAGLTDTQYFGPGTRLTVL.

The gene calls are TRBV2 and TRBJ1-3; D is possibly TRBD1 (5 bases). Germline V lookup: CDR1 SNHLY, CDR2 FYNNEI. Between the trimmed V and J ends, which lost 4 bases and 4 bases, there was a span of 11 bases. The CDR3 covers 14 residues. The CDR3 DNA is TGTGCCAGCAGTGCGCGGGGGTCCGGAAACACCATATATTTT. This encodes CASSARGSGNTIYF.

The rearrangement links TRBV6-1 to TRBJ1-1; 7 nucleotides match TRBD1. J gave up 3 bases and V 4 bases, and 5 bases lay outside the gene matches. Per the germline V gene, CDR1 is MNHNS and CDR2 is SASEGT. The CDR3 is made up of 14 amino acids. The CDR3 here is CASSGGRGDTEAFF. CDR3 DNA sequence: TGTGCCAGCAGTGGTGGCAGGGGGGACACTGAAGCTTTCTTT.

This clone has just a few counts. This chain links TRBV11-2 with TRBJ2-6, with a possible D match to TRBD2 (5 bases). Trimming left V 6 bases short and J 2 bases short, with 11 bases between. The CDR3 runs to 15 residues. Germline-derived CDR1 and CDR2 are SGHAT and FQNNGV. DNA of the CDR3: TGTGCCAGCAGACAAAGAGGGCCTGGGGCCAACGTCCTGACTTTC. Translation: CASRQRGPGANVLTF.

The gene calls are TRBV28 and TRBJ1-2, with 8 positions matching TRBD1. J lost 6 bases, V lost 5 bases, and 17 bases had no gene match. This CDR3 has 17 amino acids. Looked up from germline, CDR1 is MDHEN and CDR2 is SYDVKM. Here the CDR3 DNA reads TGTGCCAGCAGTCCCTCGGGGCGGCAGGGGGCGCGGGATGGCTACACCTTC. Translated, it gives CASSPSGRQGARDGYTF.

In its sample, this clone was seen once. The rearrangement joins TRBV7-3 to TRBJ1-1; D is possibly TRBD1 (6 bases). Trimming pared 4 bases from V and 6 bases from J, leaving 12 bases between. Germline V gives CDR1 SGHTA, CDR2 FQGTGA. The CDR3 loop spans 13 amino acids. This CDR3 is CASSSTGSAEAFF. DNA for the CDR3: TGTGCCAGCAGCTCCACAGGGAGTGCTGAAGCTTTCTTT.